These 7 T cell receptor beta chains were all obtained from the same sample, sequenced in a study of chemoradiotherapy in HPV16-positive cancers. Only in-frame clones appear in the TCRdb table, and some are missing; sequencing was by immunoSEQ multiplex PCR. The sample shows 9,500 to 15,000 clones, 86% of them seen only once. The sample in question was blood, obtained from a patient who underwent chemoradiotherapy. The source is a human donor with HPV-associated anogenital cancer.

This rearrangement joins TRBV27 to TRBJ2-1, with D uncertain. CDR1 and CDR2 from the germline V gene are MNHEY and SMNVEV (reference sequence). V shed 2 bases and J shed 5 bases, with 7 bases lying between them. The CDR3 is made up of 13 amino acids. The chain's CDR3 is CASSLALNNEQFF. The CDR3 bases are TGTGCCAGCAGTTTAGCACTTAACAATGAGCAGTTCTTC.

J is TRBJ2-1 and V is TRBV27, with a possible D match to TRBD1 (5 bases). Trimming took 9 bases from V and 0 from J, leaving 9 bases between them. From germline, CDR1 is MNHEY and CDR2 SMNVEV (reference sequence). The CDR3 totals 13 residues. The CDR3: CASRQSSYNEQFF. The DNA for the CDR3 is TGTGCCAGTAGACAGAGCTCCTACAATGAGCAGTTCTTC.

The chain has TRBV10-3 and TRBJ2-2, with TRBD2 identical over 8 bases. V gave up 6 bases and J gave up 4 bases; unmatched junction bases: 4. The CDR3 sequence is 14 residues long. Per germline, CDR1 ENHRY and CDR2 SYGVKD. CDR3 sequence: CAISTGTSTGELFF. In DNA, the CDR3 is TGTGCCATCAGCACCGGGACTAGCACCGGGGAGCTGTTTTTT.

The chain recombines TRBV10-1 with TRBJ2-5; perhaps D is TRBD1 or TRBD2 (5 bases each). This CDR3 contains 15 residues. The V gene's germline CDR1 is WNHNN and CDR2 SYGVQD (reference sequence). The V end was cut by 0 bases, the J end by 1 base, with 9 bases between. The CDR3: CASSESWGTQETQYF. The CDR3 bases are TGCGCCAGCAGTGAGTCCTGGGGGACCCAAGAGACCCAGTACTTC.

In DNA, the CDR3 is TGCGCCAGCAGACTCGTTTCACAGGGGGCTCCGAGCTCCTATAATTCACCCCTCCACTTT. Its protein product is CASRLVSQGAPSSYNSPLHF. This chain links TRBV10-1 with TRBJ1-6; 9 nucleotides match TRBD1. The CDR3 is 20 amino acids. Trimming took 6 bases from V and 0 from J; bases not matched to a gene: 15. Looked up from germline, CDR1 is WNHNN and CDR2 is SYGVQD (reference sequence).

The V and J genes are TRBV7-8 and TRBJ2-7; D is ambiguous. CDR3 length: 15 amino acids. Trimming shortened V by 6 bases and J by 2 bases, and 17 bases separated the two germline ends. CDR1 is SGHVS, CDR2 FQNEAQ, per germline. The CDR3 sequence is CASSQARTVTYEQYF. The CDR3 DNA sequence: TGTGCCAGCAGTCAGGCCCGGACGGTGACCTACGAGCAGTACTTC.

The chain joins TRBV5-6 to TRBJ2-1; 7 positions agree with TRBD2. Germline trimming cut 7 bases from V and 0 bases from J; bases unmatched to any gene: 7. Germline lookup yields CDR1 SGHDT and CDR2 YYEEEE. This CDR3 is built from 15 residues. In DNA form, the CDR3 reads TGTGCCAGCCAACAGACGGGAGGCTCCTACAATGAGCAGTTCTTC. This gives the protein CASQQTGGSYNEQFF.